These T cell receptor beta chains were read from a single sample in a study of technical replicates of blood from a few donors. Using immunoSEQ multiplex PCR, the repertoire was profiled, and TCRdb retains in-frame clones only, with some absent. Seen here are approximately 92,000 clones, roughly 96% observed once, and the top ten hold just over 0.2%. Sequencing used T cells isolated from PBMCs. These receptor sequences come from a human donor in good health. Both conserved end residues are part of each CDR3. Each record gives: V gene, J gene, clone size, D gene, CDR3 DNA, CDR3 protein. D genes are given only for firm matches. Size is stated for part of the rows, as once, few or many counts, or as a class when the clone is expanded.

TRBV27	TRBJ2-7	once	TRBD2	TGTGCCAGCAGGAACTTCGGGGGGGACTACGAGCAGTACTTC	CASRNFGGDYEQYF
TRBV2	TRBJ1-1	NA	NA	TGTGCCAGCGGGGGCCGCGAGACTGAAGCTTTCTTT	CASGGRETEAFF
TRBV13	TRBJ2-3	once	TRBD1	TGTGCCAGCAGCTTAGGCCCTCCGGGACAGGGTTACGAGGATACGCAGTATTTT	CASSLGPPGQGYEDTQYF
TRBV5-1	TRBJ2-7	NA	NA	TGCGCCAGCAGCTTGTGGGGCGGTTCGAGCTCCTACGAGCAGTACTTC	CASSLWGGSSSYEQYF
TRBV5-1	TRBJ2-5	NA	TRBD2	TGCGCCAGCAGGACCGGGACTACGCAAGAGACCCAGTACTTC	CASRTGTTQETQYF
TRBV29-1	TRBJ2-1	NA	NA	TGCAGCGTTGAAGAGACATTTAACCAGCAGTTCTTC	CSVEETFNQQFF
TRBV15	TRBJ2-3	NA	NA	TGTGCCACCAGCAGTACTCCGCCCCGAAGTGGCACAGATACGCAGTATTTT	CATSSTPPRSGTDTQYF
TRBV11-2	TRBJ2-7	NA	NA	TGTGCCGGCAGGGAGCCCGGAGGCCACGAGCAGTACTTC	CAGREPGGHEQYF
TRBV13	TRBJ2-1	once	NA	TGTGCCAGCAGCCCCTCGAGCGGCGAACGGACGCAGTTCTTC	CASSPSSGERTQFF
TRBV19	TRBJ1-1	NA	TRBD1	TGTGCCACACAGACCTGGACAGGGGACACTGAAGCTTTCTTT	CATQTWTGDTEAFF
TRBV30	TRBJ1-3	NA	NA	TGTGCCTGGAGCCGGGGTTTCTCTGGAAACACCATATATTTT	CAWSRGFSGNTIYF
TRBV30	TRBJ1-2	NA	NA	TGTGCCTCGAACGGGATCTTCTATGGCTACACCTTC	CASNGIFYGYTF
TRBV19	TRBJ1-5	NA	NA	TGTGCCAGTAGACCGACAGTTAGTTGGGATCAGCCCCAGCATTTT	CASRPTVSWDQPQHF